Listed below are T cell receptor beta chains from one sample, sequenced in a study of shared clonotypes between healthy human individuals. Sequencing used immunoSEQ multiplex PCR; TCRdb keeps in-frame clones, though not all of them. Of around 650,000 clones listed, about 96% are singletons. The specimen was naive CD8+ T cells sorted from blood. Every receptor here comes from a woman aged 25 to 39 in good health. Each CDR3 is given with its conserved first and last residue. D genes are given only for firm matches. Rows give clone size only sometimes, using once, few, many, or a class for an expanded clone.

CDR3nt	CDR3aa	abundance	d_gene	j_gene	v_gene
TGTGCCAGCAGCTTCGGGACAAATCAGCCCCAGCATTTT	CASSFGTNQPQHF	-	-	TRBJ1-5	TRBV7-6
TGTGCCAGTAGTATAGATTGGACTAGCGGGAGCTCGGCCAAAAACATTCAGTACTTC	CASSIDWTSGSSAKNIQYF	-	TRBD2	TRBJ2-4	TRBV19
TGTGCCAGCAGCGGGAGAACGAACACCGGGGAGCTGTTTTTT	CASSGRTNTGELFF	-	-	TRBJ2-2	TRBV11-2
TGTGCCAGTAGGGCCGGACAGGGGTATGATGAAGCTTTCTTT	CASRAGQGYDEAFF	-	TRBD1	TRBJ1-1	TRBV19
TGTGCCTTGTTGGCAGGGTCAGCCTACGAGCAGTACTTC	CALLAGSAYEQYF	-	-	TRBJ2-7	TRBV30
TGCGCCAGCAGAGACCTCGCGGGCAGGACCCAAGAGACCCAGTACTTC	CASRDLAGRTQETQYF	-	-	TRBJ2-5	TRBV5-1
TGTGCCAGCAGTGAGTCAGCGGAGACCCAGTACTTC	CASSESAETQYF	-	-	TRBJ2-5	TRBV25-1
TGTGCCAGCAGTTTAACATTAGCGGATCAAGAGACCCAGTACTTC	CASSLTLADQETQYF	-	-	TRBJ2-5	TRBV28
TGTGCCAGCAGCCGGGACACTGAAGCTTTCTTT	CASSRDTEAFF	-	-	TRBJ1-1	TRBV2
TGTGCCAGTAGTCCCGGACAGGGTTATACCTATGGCTACACCTTC	CASSPGQGYTYGYTF	once	TRBD1	TRBJ1-2	TRBV19
TGTGCCAGCAGCCCAGGACAGGGGCTTCACGAGCAGTACTTC	CASSPGQGLHEQYF	-	TRBD1	TRBJ2-7	TRBV6-6
TGTGCCAGCAGCGCCACAGGGGAGACCCAGTACTTC	CASSATGETQYF	-	-	TRBJ2-5	TRBV7-9
TGTGCCAGCAGTCCCCATTGGGACAATCAGGCCTACGAGCAGTACTTC	CASSPHWDNQAYEQYF	-	-	TRBJ2-7	TRBV27
TGTGCCAGGCACCCCACTGACAGGGCCTACGAGCAGTACTTC	CARHPTDRAYEQYF	-	TRBD1	TRBJ2-7	TRBV19
TGCGCCAGCAGCCCCGACACCCACTACTCCTACGAGCAGTACTTC	CASSPDTHYSYEQYF	-	-	TRBJ2-7	TRBV5-1
TGTGCCAGCAGCTTTGACAGGACCCCAACTAATGAAAAACTGTTTTTT	CASSFDRTPTNEKLFF	-	-	TRBJ1-4	TRBV14
TGTGCCAGCAGTTCTCAGGGGAGTCAGCCCCAGCATTTT	CASSSQGSQPQHF	-	-	TRBJ1-5	TRBV28
TGTGCCAGCAGCGCCGACACGAACACCGGGGAGCTGTTTTTT	CASSADTNTGELFF	-	-	TRBJ2-2	TRBV9
TGTGCCATCAGTGATGAACAGGTGCCCAATCAGCCCCAGCATTTT	CAISDEQVPNQPQHF	-	-	TRBJ1-5	TRBV10-3
TGTGCCAGCAGTTTGGGTTTAGCGGGATATGAGCAGTTCTTC	CASSLGLAGYEQFF	-	TRBD2	TRBJ2-1	TRBV27
TGCGCCAGCAGCCAAGATCGGGGACAGAAGAATTCACCCCTCCACTTT	CASSQDRGQKNSPLHF	-	TRBD1	TRBJ1-6	TRBV4-1
TGTGCCACCAGCAGAGTTAGGGGCTCTGGAAACACCATATATTTT	CATSRVRGSGNTIYF	-	-	TRBJ1-3	TRBV15
TGTGCCAGCAGTTCTTGGGTCTCTCAGCAAGTATATGGCTACACCTTC	CASSSWVSQQVYGYTF	-	-	TRBJ1-2	TRBV28
TGTGCCAGCAGTACTCACAGGGAGTCTTACGAGCAGTACTTC	CASSTHRESYEQYF	once	-	TRBJ2-7	TRBV27
TGTGCCAGCAGCGTAGCGGCTAGCGGGAGTCAGTACGAGCAGTACTTC	CASSVAASGSQYEQYF	-	TRBD2	TRBJ2-7	TRBV9
TGTGCCAGCAGTTTAGACACCGCTGGAGATACGCAGTATTTT	CASSLDTAGDTQYF	-	-	TRBJ2-3	TRBV28
TGTGCCAGCAGTCCCGGTATGGTAGGCTGGGGGATCTCTGGGGCCAACGTCCTGACTTTC	CASSPGMVGWGISGANVLTF	-	-	TRBJ2-6	TRBV28
TGTGCCAGCAGCTTAGGCGAGGGTTACGAGCAGTACTTC	CASSLGEGYEQYF	-	-	TRBJ2-7	TRBV7-6
TGTGCCAGCAGTTACTCGAGGCACATTAACTATGGCTACACCTTC	CASSYSRHINYGYTF	-	-	TRBJ1-2	TRBV6-7
TGTGCCAGTAGTATGATGGGCCTCCAGCGGTATTTT	CASSMMGLQRYF	-	-	TRBJ2-3	TRBV19
TGCGCCAGCAGCCTTCGTCTCAGCGGGGAGCTGTTTTTT	CASSLRLSGELFF	-	-	TRBJ2-2	TRBV4-1
TGTGCCAGCAGTTTAAGCGGGGTGAGCACAGATACGCAGTATTTT	CASSLSGVSTDTQYF	-	TRBD2	TRBJ2-3	TRBV28
TGTGCCAGCAGCTCGAGCGGGGGGTTCTCCTACGAGCAGTACTTC	CASSSSGGFSYEQYF	once	TRBD2	TRBJ2-7	TRBV7-9
TGTGCCAGTAGTCATCGGACAGGGGCTGTCAAAAACATTCAGTACTTC	CASSHRTGAVKNIQYF	-	TRBD1	TRBJ2-4	TRBV19
TGCGCCAGCAGCCCCACCCCGGGAAGGGCATCTTGGGAGCAGTACTTC	CASSPTPGRASWEQYF	-	-	TRBJ2-7	TRBV4-1